This T cell receptor beta chain was documented in a study of CD8+CD57+ T cells in acquired aplastic anemia. The V gene's germline CDR1 is SQVTM and CDR2 ANQGSEA. After removal of 5 bases from V and 9 bases from J, the junction contained 4 bases not matched to a gene. The CDR3 sequence is 12 residues long. For sequencing, patients were chosen who had shown expansion of CD8+CD57+ cells by flow cytometry. Genomic DNA, serving as template, underwent TCR beta VDJ and CDR3 profiling. TCRdb redid the calling of the reads with MiXCR, one entry per CDR3 protein. Among about 200,000 distinct CDR3 sequences listed, 50% to 70% were seen once.

J is TRBJ2-1 and V is TRBV29-1, with TRBD2 matching 10 bases. Sequenced: sorted CD4+, CD8+, or CD8+CD57+ T cells (not recorded which) from PBMCs. The TCR was taken from a human donor with aplastic anemia. The CDR3 loop reads CSVLLAGVEQFF. The CDR3 DNA is TGCAGCGTTCTCCTAGCGGGAGTTGAGCAGTTCTTC.